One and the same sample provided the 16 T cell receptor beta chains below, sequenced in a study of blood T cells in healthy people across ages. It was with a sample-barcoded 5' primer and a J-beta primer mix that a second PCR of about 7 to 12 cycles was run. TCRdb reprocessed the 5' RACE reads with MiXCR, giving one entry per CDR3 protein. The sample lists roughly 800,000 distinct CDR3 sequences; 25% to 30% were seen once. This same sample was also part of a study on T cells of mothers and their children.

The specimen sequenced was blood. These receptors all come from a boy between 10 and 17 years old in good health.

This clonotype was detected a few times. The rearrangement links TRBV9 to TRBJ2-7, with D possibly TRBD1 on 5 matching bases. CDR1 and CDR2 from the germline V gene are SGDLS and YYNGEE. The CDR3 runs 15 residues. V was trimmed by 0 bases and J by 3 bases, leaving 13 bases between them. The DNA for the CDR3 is TGTGCCAGCAGCGTAGAGGGGTCAGGGATCTACGAGCAGTACTTC. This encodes CASSVEGSGIYEQYF.

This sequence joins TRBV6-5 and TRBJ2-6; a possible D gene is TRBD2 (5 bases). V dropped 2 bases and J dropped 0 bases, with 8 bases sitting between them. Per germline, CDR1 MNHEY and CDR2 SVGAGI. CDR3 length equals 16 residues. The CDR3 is CASSYRGNSGANVLTF. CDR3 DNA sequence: TGTGCCAGCAGTTACCGGGGTAACTCTGGGGCCAACGTCCTGACTTTC.

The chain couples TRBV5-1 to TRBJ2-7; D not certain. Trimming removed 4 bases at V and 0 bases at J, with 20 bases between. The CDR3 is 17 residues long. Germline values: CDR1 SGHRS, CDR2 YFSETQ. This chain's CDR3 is CASSHKPDQIYSYEQYF. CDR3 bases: TGCGCCAGCAGCCACAAACCCGACCAGATCTACTCCTACGAGCAGTACTTC.

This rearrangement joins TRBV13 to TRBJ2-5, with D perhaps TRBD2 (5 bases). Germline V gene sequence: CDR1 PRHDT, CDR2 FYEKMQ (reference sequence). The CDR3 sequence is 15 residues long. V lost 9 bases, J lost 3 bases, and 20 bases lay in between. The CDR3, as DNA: TGTGCCAGTCATCTTTCGGGGTACGGAAAAGAGACCCAGTACTTC. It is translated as CASHLSGYGKETQYF.

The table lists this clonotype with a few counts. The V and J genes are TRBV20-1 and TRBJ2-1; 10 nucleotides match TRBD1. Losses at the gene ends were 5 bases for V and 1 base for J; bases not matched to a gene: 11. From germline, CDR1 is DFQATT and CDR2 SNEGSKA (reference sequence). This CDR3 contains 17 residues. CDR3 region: CSAHLLGTGESYNEQFF. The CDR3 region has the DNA TGCAGTGCTCACCTCCTGGGGACAGGGGAGTCCTACAATGAGCAGTTCTTC.

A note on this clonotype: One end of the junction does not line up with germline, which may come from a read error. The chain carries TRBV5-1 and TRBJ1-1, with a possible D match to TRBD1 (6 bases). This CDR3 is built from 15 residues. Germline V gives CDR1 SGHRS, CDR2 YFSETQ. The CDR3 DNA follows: TGCGCCAGCAGCTTGGGGGGGCCCTTGAACACTGAAGCTTCCTTT. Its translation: CASSLGGPLNTEASF.

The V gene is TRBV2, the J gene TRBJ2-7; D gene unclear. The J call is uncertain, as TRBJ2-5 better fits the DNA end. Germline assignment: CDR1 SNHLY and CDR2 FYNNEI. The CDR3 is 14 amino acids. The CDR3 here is CASSDGSYQETQYF. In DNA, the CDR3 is TGTGCCAGCAGTGATGGTAGCTACCAAGAGACCCAGTACTTC.

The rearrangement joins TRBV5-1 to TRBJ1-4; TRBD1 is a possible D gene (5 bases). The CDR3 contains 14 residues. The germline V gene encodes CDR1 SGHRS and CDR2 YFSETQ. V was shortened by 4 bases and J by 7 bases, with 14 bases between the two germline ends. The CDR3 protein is CASSMGLRGEKLFF. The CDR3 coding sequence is TGCGCCAGCAGCATGGGACTAAGGGGTGAAAAACTGTTTTTT.

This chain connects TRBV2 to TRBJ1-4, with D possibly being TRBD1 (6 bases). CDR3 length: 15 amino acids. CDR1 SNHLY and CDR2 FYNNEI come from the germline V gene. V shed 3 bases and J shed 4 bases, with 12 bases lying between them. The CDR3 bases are TGTGCCAGCAGTGACCTCGGACAGTTTAATGAAAAACTGTTTTTT. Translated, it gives CASSDLGQFNEKLFF. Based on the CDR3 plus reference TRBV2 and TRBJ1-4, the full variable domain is EPEVTQTPSHQVTQMGQEVILRCVPISNHLYFYWYRQILGQKVEFLVSFYNNEISEKSEIFDDQFSVERPDGSNFTLKIRSTKLEDSAMYFCASSDLGQFNEKLFFGSGTQLSVL.

This CDR3 is CASSTGTGGQKLFF. The CDR3 DNA sequence: TGCGCCAGCAGTACCGGGACAGGGGGCCAAAAACTGTTTTTT. This chain joins TRBV4-1 and TRBJ1-4; 12 bases agree with TRBD1. The J segment lost 9 bases and the V segment lost 6 bases, leaving 5 bases of the junction unmatched. Per the germline V gene, CDR1 is MGHRA and CDR2 is YSYEKL. This CDR3 is built from 14 residues.

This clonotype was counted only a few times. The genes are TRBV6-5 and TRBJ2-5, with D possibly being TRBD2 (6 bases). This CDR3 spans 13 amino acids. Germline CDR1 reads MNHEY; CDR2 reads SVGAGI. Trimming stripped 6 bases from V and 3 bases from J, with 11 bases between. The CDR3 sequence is CASSRWGEETQYF. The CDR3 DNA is TGTGCCAGCAGCCGGTGGGGGGAAGAGACCCAGTACTTC.

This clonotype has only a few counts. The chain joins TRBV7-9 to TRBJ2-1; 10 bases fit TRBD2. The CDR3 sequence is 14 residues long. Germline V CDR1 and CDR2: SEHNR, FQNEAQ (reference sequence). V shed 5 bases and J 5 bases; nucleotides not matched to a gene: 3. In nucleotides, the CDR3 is TGTGCCAGCAGCCAAAGCGGGGGGGACAATGAGCAGTTCTTC. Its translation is CASSQSGGDNEQFF.

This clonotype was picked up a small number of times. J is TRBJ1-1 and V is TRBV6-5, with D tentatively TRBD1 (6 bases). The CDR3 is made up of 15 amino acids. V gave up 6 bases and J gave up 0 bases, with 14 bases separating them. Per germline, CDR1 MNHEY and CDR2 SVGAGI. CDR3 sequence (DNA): TGTGCCAGCAGGGATCTAGGGGGGATGAACACTGAAGCTTTCTTT. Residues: CASRDLGGMNTEAFF.

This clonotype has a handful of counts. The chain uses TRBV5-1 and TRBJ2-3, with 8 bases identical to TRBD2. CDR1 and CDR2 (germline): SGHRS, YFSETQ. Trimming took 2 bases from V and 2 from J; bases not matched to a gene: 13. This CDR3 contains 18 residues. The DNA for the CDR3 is TGCGCCAGCAGCTTTTGGGGCGGGGGGAATCGAGTCACAGATACGCAGTATTTT. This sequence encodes CASSFWGGGNRVTDTQYF.

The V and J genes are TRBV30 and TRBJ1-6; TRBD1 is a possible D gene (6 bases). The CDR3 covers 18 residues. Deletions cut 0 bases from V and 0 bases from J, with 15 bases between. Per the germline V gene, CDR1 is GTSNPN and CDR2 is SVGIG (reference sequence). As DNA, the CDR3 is TGTGCCTGGAGTGTAAGAAGGGGACAAAGCTCCTATAATTCACCCCTCCACTTT. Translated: CAWSVRRGQSSYNSPLHF.

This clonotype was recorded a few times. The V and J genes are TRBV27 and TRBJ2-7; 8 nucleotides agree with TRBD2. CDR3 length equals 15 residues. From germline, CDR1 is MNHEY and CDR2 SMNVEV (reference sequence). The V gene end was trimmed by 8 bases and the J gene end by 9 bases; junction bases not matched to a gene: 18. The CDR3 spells CASSSGQIAGIAQYF. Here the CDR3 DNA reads TGTGCCAGCTCATCGGGGCAGATAGCGGGGATCGCGCAGTACTTC.